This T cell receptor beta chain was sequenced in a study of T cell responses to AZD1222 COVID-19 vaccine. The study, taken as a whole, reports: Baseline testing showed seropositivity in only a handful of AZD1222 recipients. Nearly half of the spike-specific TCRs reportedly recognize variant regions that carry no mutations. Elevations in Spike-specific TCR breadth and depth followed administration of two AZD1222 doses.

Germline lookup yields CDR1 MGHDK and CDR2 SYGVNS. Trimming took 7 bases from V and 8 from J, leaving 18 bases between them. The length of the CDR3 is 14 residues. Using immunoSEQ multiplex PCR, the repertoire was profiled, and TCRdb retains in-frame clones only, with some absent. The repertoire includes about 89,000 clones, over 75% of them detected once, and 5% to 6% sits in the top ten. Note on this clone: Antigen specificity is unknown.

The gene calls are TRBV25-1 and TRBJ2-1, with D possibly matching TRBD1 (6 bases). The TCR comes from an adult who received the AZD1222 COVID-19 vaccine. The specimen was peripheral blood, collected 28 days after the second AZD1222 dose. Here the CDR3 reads CASNQGLQGYEQFF. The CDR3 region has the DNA TGTGCCAGCAACCAAGGATTACAGGGCTATGAGCAGTTCTTC.